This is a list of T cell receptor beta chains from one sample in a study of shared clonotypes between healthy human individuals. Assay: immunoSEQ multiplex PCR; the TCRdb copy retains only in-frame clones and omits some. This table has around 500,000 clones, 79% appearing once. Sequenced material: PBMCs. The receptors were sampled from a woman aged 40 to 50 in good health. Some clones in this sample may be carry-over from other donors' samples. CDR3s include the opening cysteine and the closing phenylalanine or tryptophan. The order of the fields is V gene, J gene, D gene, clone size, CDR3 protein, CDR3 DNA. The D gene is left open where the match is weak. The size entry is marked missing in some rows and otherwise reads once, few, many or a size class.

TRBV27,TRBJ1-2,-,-,CASSLSRAAANYGYTF,TGTGCCAGCAGTTTATCGAGGGCAGCTGCTAACTATGGCTACACCTTC
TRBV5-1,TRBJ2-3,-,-,CASSPSTDTQYF,TGCGCCAGCAGCCCTAGTACAGATACGCAGTATTTT
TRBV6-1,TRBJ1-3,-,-,CASSVLLVAGNTIYF,TGTGCCAGCAGTGTACTGTTGGTGGCCGGAAACACCATATATTTT
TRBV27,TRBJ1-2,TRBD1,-,CASSFGQGGNYGYTF,TGTGCCAGCAGTTTCGGACAGGGCGGGAACTATGGCTACACCTTC
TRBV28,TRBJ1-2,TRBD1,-,CASRIQGDYGYTF,TGTGCCAGCAGGATCCAGGGGGACTATGGCTACACCTTC
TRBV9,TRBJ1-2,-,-,CASSSDRSLRGYTF,TGTGCCAGCAGTTCCGACCGTTCCCTTCGGGGCTACACCTTC
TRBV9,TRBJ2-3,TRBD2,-,CASGPGLATDTQYF,TGTGCCAGCGGACCGGGACTAGCTACAGATACGCAGTATTTT
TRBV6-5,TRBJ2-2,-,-,CASSQDRRGGELFF,TGTGCCAGCAGTCAAGACAGGCGAGGCGGGGAGCTGTTTTTT
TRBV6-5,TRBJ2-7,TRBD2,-,CASSYPILAGSGEQYF,TGTGCCAGCAGTTACCCCATCCTAGCGGGATCGGGGGAGCAGTACTTC
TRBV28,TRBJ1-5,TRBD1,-,CASSETGDLRPQHF,TGTGCCAGCAGTGAAACAGGGGATTTGCGGCCCCAGCATTTT
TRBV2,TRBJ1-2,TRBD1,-,CASSASGTGGYGYTF,TGTGCCAGCAGTGCGTCCGGGACAGGCGGCTATGGCTACACCTTC
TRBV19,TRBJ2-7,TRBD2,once,CASSTRTSGINEQYF,TGTGCCAGTAGTACCAGGACTAGCGGGATCAACGAGCAGTACTTC
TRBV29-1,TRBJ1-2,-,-,CSVRQDSGYGYTF,TGCAGCGTGCGGCAGGATTCTGGCTATGGCTACACCTTC
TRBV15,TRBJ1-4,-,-,CATSRGRVNEKLFF,TGTGCCACCAGCAGGGGTAGGGTTAATGAAAAACTGTTTTTT
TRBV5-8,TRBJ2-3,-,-,CASSLFRGDTQYF,TGTGCCAGCAGCTTGTTCCGGGGAGATACGCAGTATTTT
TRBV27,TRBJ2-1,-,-,CASSFSIGDEQFF,TGTGCCAGCAGTTTCAGCATAGGGGATGAGCAGTTCTTC
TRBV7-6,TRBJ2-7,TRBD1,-,CASSLDRVEQYF,TGTGCCAGCAGCCTCGACAGGGTCGAGCAGTACTTC
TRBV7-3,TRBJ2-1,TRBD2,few,CASSPLAGSYNEQFF,TGTGCCAGCAGCCCACTAGCGGGCTCCTACAATGAGCAGTTCTTC
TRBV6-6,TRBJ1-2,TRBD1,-,CASSSQGASYGYTF,TGTGCCAGCAGTTCGCAGGGGGCCTCTTATGGCTACACCTTC
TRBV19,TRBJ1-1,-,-,CASSIVGMSTEAFF,TGTGCCAGTAGTATTGTAGGGATGAGCACTGAAGCTTTCTTT
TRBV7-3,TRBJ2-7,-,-,CASYEQYF,TGTGCCAGCTACGAGCAGTACTTC
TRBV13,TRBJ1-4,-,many,CASSLVLGGEKLFF,TGTGCCAGCAGCTTAGTCCTAGGGGGTGAAAAACTGTTTTTT
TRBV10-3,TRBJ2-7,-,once,CAISGTPRGLEQYF,TGTGCCATCAGCGGGACTCCAAGGGGCCTCGAGCAGTACTTC
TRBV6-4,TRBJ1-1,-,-,CASSLTGGEWSEAFF,TGTGCCAGCAGTCTGACGGGAGGAGAATGGTCTGAAGCTTTCTTT
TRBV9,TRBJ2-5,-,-,CASSVGPETQYF,TGTGCCAGCAGCGTAGGACCAGAGACCCAGTACTTC
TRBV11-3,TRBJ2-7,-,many,CASSLGPTSYYEQYF,TGTGCCAGCAGCTTAGGCCCCACTAGCTACTACGAGCAGTACTTC
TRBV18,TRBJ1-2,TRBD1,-,CASSLTGVDYGYTF,TGTGCCAGCTCACTGACAGGGGTCGACTATGGCTACACCTTC
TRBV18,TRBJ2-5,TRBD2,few,CASSPNQGLAGETQYF,TGTGCCAGCTCACCTAACCAGGGACTAGCGGGAGAGACCCAGTACTTC
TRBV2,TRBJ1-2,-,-,CASKLGGQAAF,TGTGCCAGCAAACTTGGGGGGCAGGCGGCCTTC